The present T cell receptor (beta chain) was sequenced within a study of cytomegalovirus exposure and HLA in healthy donors. Study-level findings and limits: The study recorded 160 or so TCR beta chains that were cytomegalovirus-associated. A later analysis found first-cohort TCR clusters tended to co-occur in the 95 to 150 validation repertoires. Usually a TCR sequence was rare, but some public TCRs were found in many donors.

Sequencing used immunoSEQ multiplex PCR; TCRdb keeps in-frame clones, though not all of them. The sample holds tens of thousands of clones, 90% to 96% seen once. The CDR3 runs to 13 residues. V lost 8 bases and J lost 0; bases outside the gene matches: 3. From germline, CDR1 is MDHEN and CDR2 SYDVKM. The donors formed part of the roughly 120-subject validation cohort, distinct from the roughly 700-subject first cohort. A remark on this clone: Its target is unknown.

The chain has TRBV28 and TRBJ1-1; 7 bases agree with TRBD1. Specimen: PBMCs. The clonotype was recovered from a man between 18 and 35 years old in good health and CMV-seropositive. The CDR3 nucleotides are TGTGCCAGCTTCGGGACAGTGAACACTGAAGCTTTCTTT. Translated: CASFGTVNTEAFF.